The clone carrying this T cell receptor (beta chain) occurred many times. The data originate from a study of T cells in Graves' hyperthyroidism and ophthalmopathy. For the study at large: At initial diagnosis, before any treatment had begun, peripheral blood was obtained.

Using RNA transcripts as the source, TCR beta CDR3 regions were amplified. First-round RT-PCR with HTBI primers amplified the TCR CDR3 region. TCRdb independently ran MiXCR on the multiplex PCR reads; one entry per CDR3 protein. This table holds 750,000 to 900,000 distinct CDR3 sequences, approximately 40% found once. Germline V gene sequence: CDR1 SQVTM, CDR2 ANQGSEA. The V and J ends lost 2 bases and 6 bases respectively, with 14 bases between them. The CDR3 sequence is 13 residues long. Based on clinical symptoms, serum thyroxine and TRAb, thyroid ultrasound and orbital computed tomography, diagnoses were reached. Out of over 9 ml of fresh peripheral blood came the PBMCs.

Sequencing was performed on blood. The V gene is TRBV29-1, the J gene TRBJ2-7; the D gene is possibly TRBD2 (5 bases). The receptor's source is a man aged 18 to 35 with Graves' hyperthyroidism. Written as DNA, the CDR3 is TGCAGCGTTGAAATTTATTCTAGCCCCGAGCAGTACTTC. This translates into CSVEIYSSPEQYF.